A selection of T cell receptor beta chains follows, all from one sample in a study of T cells in Graves' hyperthyroidism and ophthalmopathy. TCRdb independently ran MiXCR on the multiplex PCR reads; one entry per CDR3 protein. Of approximately 630,000 distinct CDR3 sequences in the sample, roughly 15% are singletons; the top ten hold 3.8%. Sequencing was performed on blood. The receptors here all came from a woman aged 30 to 39 with Graves' hyperthyroidism. Each CDR3 is given with its conserved first and last residue. D genes are given only for firm matches. Clone size is stated in some rows and not others, as once, few, many or a class when expanded.

>TRBD2|TRBV12-5|many|TRBJ2-5
TGTGCTAGTGGTTCTAGCGGGAGGGAGACCCAGTACTTC
CASGSSGRETQYF
>TRBD1|TRBV27|few|TRBJ1-6
TGTGCCAGCAGGGGATTATTTACAGGGGTCCATAATTCACCCCTCCACTTT
CASRGLFTGVHNSPLHF
>NA|TRBV20-1|few|TRBJ1-4
TGCAGTGCTGGGCCCGCGGGGGGTTCTAATGAAAAACTGTTTTTT
CSAGPAGGSNEKLFF
>NA|TRBV24-1|many|TRBJ1-1
TGTGCCACCAGTGGGGGCCGGGGGAACACTGAAGCTTTCTTT
CATSGGRGNTEAFF
>TRBD2|TRBV2|few|TRBJ2-3
TGTGCCAGCAGTCCCGGGGGGGTCCGCACAGATACGCAGTATTTT
CASSPGGVRTDTQYF
>NA|TRBV28|many|TRBJ1-2
TGTGCCAGCACTCCGGGTTACTTCTATGGCTACACCTTC
CASTPGYFYGYTF
>TRBD2|TRBV10-2|NA|TRBJ2-2
TGCGCCAGCAGGCCTAGCGGGAGTACGGCCGGGGAGCTGTTTTTT
CASRPSGSTAGELFF
>NA|TRBV29-1|once|TRBJ1-2
TGCAGCGTCCCAAATACCCATTCTGGCTACACCTTC
CSVPNTHSGYTF
>TRBD2|TRBV28|many|TRBJ2-3
TGTGCCAGCAGTCGGACTAGCGGGAGCCCAGATACGCAGTATTTT
CASSRTSGSPDTQYF
>NA|TRBV5-1|many|TRBJ2-5
TGTGCCAGCAGTAGGGACGGAGAAGAGACCCAGTACTTC
CASSRDGEETQYF
>TRBD2|TRBV6-1|many|TRBJ2-1
TGTGCCAGCAGTGAAGGTCCCGGGAGGGCCCAGAATGAGCAGTTCTTC
CASSEGPGRAQNEQFF
>NA|TRBV2|many|TRBJ2-3
TGTGCCAGCAGTGACCCCCCCGCTCAGGATACGCAGTATTTT
CASSDPPAQDTQYF
>NA|TRBV28|many|TRBJ2-7
TGTGCCAGCAGTTTTAGCTCCTACGAGCAGTACTTC
CASSFSSYEQYF
>NA|TRBV6-2/TRBV6-3|many|TRBJ1-5
TGTGCCAGCAGTTACTCGGGGACGGGGGCAGGACAGCCCCAGCATTTT
CASSYSGTGAGQPQHF
>NA|TRBV7-2|many|TRBJ2-1
TGTGCCAGCAGCTTAGGACACCAGCAAAATGAGCAGTTCTTC
CASSLGHQQNEQFF
>NA|TRBV6-4|many|TRBJ2-2
TGTGCCAGCAGTGACACCACCACCGGGGAGCTGTTTTTT
CASSDTTTGELFF
>NA|TRBV7-3|many|TRBJ1-2
TGTGCCAGCAGCTTACAGGGGATGGGAGGCTACACCTTC
CASSLQGMGGYTF
>TRBD2|TRBV28|few|TRBJ2-7
TGTGCCAGCAGGAGTAGCGGGAGTCGGCTCGAGCAGTACTTC
CASRSSGSRLEQYF
>NA|TRBV5-1|many|TRBJ2-1
TGCGCCAGCAGCTACGAGAGGAATGAGCAGTTCTTC
CASSYERNEQFF
>TRBD1|TRBV15|few|TRBJ1-2
TGTGCCACCAGCAGGGGGGACAGACCCTTCTATGGCTACACCTTC
CATSRGDRPFYGYTF
>TRBD2|TRBV19|NA|TRBJ2-1
TGTGCCAGTAGTACCGACGGGGGACTAGTGGGTGAGCAGTTCTTC
CASSTDGGLVGEQFF
>NA|TRBV5-1|NA|TRBJ1-2
TGCGCCAGCAGCTTCGGTACAAGAATTGGCTACACCTTC
CASSFGTRIGYTF
>NA|TRBV6-1|many|TRBJ1-1
TGTGCCAGCAGTTTCTTATCAAGGGGCATGAACACTGAAGCTTTCTTT
CASSFLSRGMNTEAFF
>NA|TRBV7-3|many|TRBJ2-2
TGTGCCAGCAGCTTAACGTACCTCTCCCTAGGGCGGCTCACCGGGGAGCTGTTTTTT
CASSLTYLSLGRLTGELFF
>NA|TRBV6-2/TRBV6-3|NA|TRBJ2-3
TGTGCCAGCAGTTACCCTCCCGATACGCAGTATTTT
CASSYPPDTQYF
>NA|TRBV7-2|many|TRBJ2-1
TGTGCCAGCAGCTTGGGCCCTGAATCAGGGCAGTTCTTC
CASSLGPESGQFF
>NA|TRBV20-1|few|TRBJ2-5
TGCAGTGCCCGGGACTTCGCACAAGAGACCCAGTACTTC
CSARDFAQETQYF
>TRBD1|TRBV18|few|TRBJ1-1
TGTGCCAGCTCACTCAGGGGGCTACTGAACACTGAAGCTTTCTTT
CASSLRGLLNTEAFF
>NA|TRBV29-1|NA|TRBJ2-1
TGCAGCGTTGAAAGTGGTGAGAGCTCCTACAATGAGCAGTTCTTC
CSVESGESSYNEQFF
>NA|TRBV28|many|TRBJ2-7
TGTGCCAGCGAACGGGACGTACCCTACGAGCAGTACTTC
CASERDVPYEQYF
>TRBD1|TRBV3-1|many|TRBJ1-2
TGTGCCAGCAGCCGACCAACAGGGGATGGCTACACCTTC
CASSRPTGDGYTF
>TRBD2|TRBV11-2|few|TRBJ2-1
TGCGCCAGCAGCCAAGCCTCGGGAGGGCCTGGGGAGCAGTTCTTC
CASSQASGGPGEQFF
>NA|TRBV19|NA|TRBJ2-2
TGTGCCAGTAAGCAAATGGTCCTCGGCGGGGAGCTGTTTTTT
CASKQMVLGGELFF
>TRBD1|TRBV30|many|TRBJ1-2
TGTGCCTGGAGTGGACAGGGCGGCTACACCTTC
CAWSGQGGYTF
>NA|TRBV30|NA|TRBJ2-3
TGTGCCTGGAGTCTTGTAGGAACAGATACGCAGTATTTT
CAWSLVGTDTQYF
>TRBD2|TRBV6-2/TRBV6-3|many|TRBJ2-3
TGTGCCAGCAGTTACGACCTGGGACTAGCGGGACCTAGCACAGATACGCAGTATTTT
CASSYDLGLAGPSTDTQYF
>NA|TRBV20-1|many|TRBJ2-3
TGCAGTGCCCTAAGAGGGAGAAATACGCAGTATTTT
CSALRGRNTQYF